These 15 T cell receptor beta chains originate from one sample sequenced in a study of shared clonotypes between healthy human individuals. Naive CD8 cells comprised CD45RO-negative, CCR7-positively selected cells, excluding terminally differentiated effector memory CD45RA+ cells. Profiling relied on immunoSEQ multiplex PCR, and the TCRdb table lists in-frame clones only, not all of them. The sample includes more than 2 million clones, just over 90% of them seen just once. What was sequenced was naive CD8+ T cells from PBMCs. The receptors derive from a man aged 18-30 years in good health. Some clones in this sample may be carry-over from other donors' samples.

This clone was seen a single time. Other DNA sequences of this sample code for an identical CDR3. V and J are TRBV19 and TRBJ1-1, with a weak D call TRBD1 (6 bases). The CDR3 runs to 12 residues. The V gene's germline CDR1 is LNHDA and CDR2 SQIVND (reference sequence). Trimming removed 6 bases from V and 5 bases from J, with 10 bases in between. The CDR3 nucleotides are TGTGCCAGTAGGACAGGAGGGACTGAAGCTTTCTTT. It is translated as CASRTGGTEAFF.

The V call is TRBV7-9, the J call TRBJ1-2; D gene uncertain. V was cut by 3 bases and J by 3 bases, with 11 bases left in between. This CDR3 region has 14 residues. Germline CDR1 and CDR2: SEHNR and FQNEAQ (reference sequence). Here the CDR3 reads CASSLPLVDYGYTF. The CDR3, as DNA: TGTGCCAGCAGCTTGCCGCTTGTCGACTATGGCTACACCTTC.

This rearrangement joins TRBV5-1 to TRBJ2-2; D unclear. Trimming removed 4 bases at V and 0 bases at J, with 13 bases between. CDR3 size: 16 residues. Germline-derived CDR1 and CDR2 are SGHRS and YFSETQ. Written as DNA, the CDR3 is TGCGCCAGCAGCCTGGTGGGTGCCACGAACACCGGGGAGCTGTTTTTT. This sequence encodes CASSLVGATNTGELFF.

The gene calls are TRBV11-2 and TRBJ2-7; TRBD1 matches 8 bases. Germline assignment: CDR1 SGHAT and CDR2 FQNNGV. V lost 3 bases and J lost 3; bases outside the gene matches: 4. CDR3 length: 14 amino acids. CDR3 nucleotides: TGTGCCAGCAGCTTGGACAGGGCCTTCTACGAGCAGTACTTC. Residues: CASSLDRAFYEQYF.

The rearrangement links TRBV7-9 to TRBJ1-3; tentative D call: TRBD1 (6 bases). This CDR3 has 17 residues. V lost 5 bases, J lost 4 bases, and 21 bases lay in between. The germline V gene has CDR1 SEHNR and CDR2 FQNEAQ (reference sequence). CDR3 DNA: TGTGCCAGCAGCCGCACCCTCGGGGGGGCGAGAGGAAACACCATATATTTT. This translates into CASSRTLGGARGNTIYF.

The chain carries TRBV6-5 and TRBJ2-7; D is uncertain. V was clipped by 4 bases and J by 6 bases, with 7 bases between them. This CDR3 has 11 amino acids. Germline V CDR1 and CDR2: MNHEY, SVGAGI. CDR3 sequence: CASSSGPEQYF. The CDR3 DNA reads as TGTGCCAGCAGTTCAGGACCCGAGCAGTACTTC.

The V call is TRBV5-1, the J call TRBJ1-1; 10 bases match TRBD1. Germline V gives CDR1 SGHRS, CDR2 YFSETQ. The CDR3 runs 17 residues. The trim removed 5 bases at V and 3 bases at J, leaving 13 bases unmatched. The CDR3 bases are TGCGCCAGCAGGCCTTCTCCGGGACAGGGGATGGACACTGAAGCTTTCTTT. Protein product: CASRPSPGQGMDTEAFF. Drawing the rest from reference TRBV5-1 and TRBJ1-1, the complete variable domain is KAGVTQTPRYLIKTRGQQVTLSCSPISGHRSVSWYQQTPGQGLQFLFEYFSETQRNKGNFPGRFSGRQFSNSRSEMNVSTLELGDSALYLCASRPSPGQGMDTEAFFGQGTRLTVV.

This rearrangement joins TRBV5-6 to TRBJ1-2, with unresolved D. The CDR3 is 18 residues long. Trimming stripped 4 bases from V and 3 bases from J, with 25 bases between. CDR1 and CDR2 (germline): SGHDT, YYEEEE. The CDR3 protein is CASSPPGRVSLMYYGYTF. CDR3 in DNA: TGTGCCAGCAGCCCCCCGGGAAGGGTTTCCTTGATGTACTATGGCTACACCTTC.

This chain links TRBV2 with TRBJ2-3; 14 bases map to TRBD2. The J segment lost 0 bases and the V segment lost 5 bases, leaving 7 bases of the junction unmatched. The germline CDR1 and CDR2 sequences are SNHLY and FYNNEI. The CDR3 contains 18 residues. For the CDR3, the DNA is TGTGCCAGCAGTCCGACTAGCGGGAGGGTAGCTAGCACAGATACGCAGTATTTT. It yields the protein CASSPTSGRVASTDTQYF.

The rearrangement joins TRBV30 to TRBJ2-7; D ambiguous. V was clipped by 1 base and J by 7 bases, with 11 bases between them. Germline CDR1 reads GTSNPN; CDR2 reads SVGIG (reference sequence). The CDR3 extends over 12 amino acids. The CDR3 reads CAWSGTQEEQYF. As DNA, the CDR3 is TGTGCCTGGAGTGGGACCCAAGAGGAGCAGTACTTC.

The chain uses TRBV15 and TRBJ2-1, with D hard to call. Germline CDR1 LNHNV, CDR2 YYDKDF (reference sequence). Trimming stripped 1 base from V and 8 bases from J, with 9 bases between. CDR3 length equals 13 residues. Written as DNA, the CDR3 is TGTGCCACCAGCAGAGTACTTCCCCATGAGCAGTTCTTC. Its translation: CATSRVLPHEQFF.

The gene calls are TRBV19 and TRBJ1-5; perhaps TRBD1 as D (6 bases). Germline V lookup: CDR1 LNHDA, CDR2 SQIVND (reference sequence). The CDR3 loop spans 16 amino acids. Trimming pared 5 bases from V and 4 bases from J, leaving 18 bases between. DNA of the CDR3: TGTGCCAGTAGTCGAGGTCCAGGGGTAGTAAATCAGCCCCAGCATTTT. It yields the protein CASSRGPGVVNQPQHF. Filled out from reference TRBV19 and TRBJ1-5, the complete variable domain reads DGGITQSPKYLFRKEGQNVTLSCEQNLNHDAMYWYRQDPGQGLRLIYYSQIVNDFQKGDIAEGYSVSREKKESFPLTVTSAQKNPTAFYLCASSRGPGVVNQPQHFGDGTRLSIL.

Here the CDR3 reads CASSLEAGMGTEAFF. The CDR3 DNA sequence: TGCGCCAGCAGCTTGGAGGCAGGGATGGGCACTGAAGCTTTCTTT. The rearrangement joins TRBV5-1 to TRBJ1-1; D may be TRBD1 (5 bases). This CDR3 region has 15 residues. Germline lookup yields CDR1 SGHRS and CDR2 YFSETQ. V was pared by 0 bases and J by 4 bases, with 13 bases between.

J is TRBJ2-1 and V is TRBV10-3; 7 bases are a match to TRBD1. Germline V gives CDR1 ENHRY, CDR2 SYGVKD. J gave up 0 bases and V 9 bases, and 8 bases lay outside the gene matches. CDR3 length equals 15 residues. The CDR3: CAICPDRTSYNEQFF. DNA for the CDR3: TGTGCCATATGCCCGGACAGGACCTCCTACAATGAGCAGTTCTTC.

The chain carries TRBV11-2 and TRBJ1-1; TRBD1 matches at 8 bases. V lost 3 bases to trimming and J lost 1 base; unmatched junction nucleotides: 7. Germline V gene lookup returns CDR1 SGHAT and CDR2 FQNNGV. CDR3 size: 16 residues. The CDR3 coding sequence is TGTGCCAGCAGCTTTTCAGGGGGCCGTTCGAACACTGAAGCTTTCTTT. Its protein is CASSFSGGRSNTEAFF.